This paragraph covers one T cell receptor (beta chain) sequence. In the study's own analysis: Amplifying reference gene primers gave estimates of nucleated cell counts. Profiled with immunoSEQ multiplex PCR; TCRdb holds only in-frame clones, not every one. That table supplies the V and J calls and clone size; D and trimming were determined from the DNA. This table has about 44,000 clones, roughly nine tenths appearing once. Germline CDR1 and CDR2: LGHNA and YSLEER. V gave up 2 bases and J gave up 6 bases, with 16 bases separating them. The CDR3 runs to 15 residues. The data stem from a study of blood T cell repertoires in COVID-19. Looking at the study overall: Spain, Italy and the United States supplied samples that represented acute and convalescent COVID-19.

The V call is TRBV4-3, the J call TRBJ1-2; possibly TRBD1 for D (5 bases). This receptor was taken from a man aged 65 to 79 with active COVID-19. Sample: peripheral blood. The CDR3 protein is CASSQPGEGSDGYTF. CDR3 DNA: TGCGCCAGCAGCCAACCCGGGGAGGGGTCGGATGGCTACACCTTC.